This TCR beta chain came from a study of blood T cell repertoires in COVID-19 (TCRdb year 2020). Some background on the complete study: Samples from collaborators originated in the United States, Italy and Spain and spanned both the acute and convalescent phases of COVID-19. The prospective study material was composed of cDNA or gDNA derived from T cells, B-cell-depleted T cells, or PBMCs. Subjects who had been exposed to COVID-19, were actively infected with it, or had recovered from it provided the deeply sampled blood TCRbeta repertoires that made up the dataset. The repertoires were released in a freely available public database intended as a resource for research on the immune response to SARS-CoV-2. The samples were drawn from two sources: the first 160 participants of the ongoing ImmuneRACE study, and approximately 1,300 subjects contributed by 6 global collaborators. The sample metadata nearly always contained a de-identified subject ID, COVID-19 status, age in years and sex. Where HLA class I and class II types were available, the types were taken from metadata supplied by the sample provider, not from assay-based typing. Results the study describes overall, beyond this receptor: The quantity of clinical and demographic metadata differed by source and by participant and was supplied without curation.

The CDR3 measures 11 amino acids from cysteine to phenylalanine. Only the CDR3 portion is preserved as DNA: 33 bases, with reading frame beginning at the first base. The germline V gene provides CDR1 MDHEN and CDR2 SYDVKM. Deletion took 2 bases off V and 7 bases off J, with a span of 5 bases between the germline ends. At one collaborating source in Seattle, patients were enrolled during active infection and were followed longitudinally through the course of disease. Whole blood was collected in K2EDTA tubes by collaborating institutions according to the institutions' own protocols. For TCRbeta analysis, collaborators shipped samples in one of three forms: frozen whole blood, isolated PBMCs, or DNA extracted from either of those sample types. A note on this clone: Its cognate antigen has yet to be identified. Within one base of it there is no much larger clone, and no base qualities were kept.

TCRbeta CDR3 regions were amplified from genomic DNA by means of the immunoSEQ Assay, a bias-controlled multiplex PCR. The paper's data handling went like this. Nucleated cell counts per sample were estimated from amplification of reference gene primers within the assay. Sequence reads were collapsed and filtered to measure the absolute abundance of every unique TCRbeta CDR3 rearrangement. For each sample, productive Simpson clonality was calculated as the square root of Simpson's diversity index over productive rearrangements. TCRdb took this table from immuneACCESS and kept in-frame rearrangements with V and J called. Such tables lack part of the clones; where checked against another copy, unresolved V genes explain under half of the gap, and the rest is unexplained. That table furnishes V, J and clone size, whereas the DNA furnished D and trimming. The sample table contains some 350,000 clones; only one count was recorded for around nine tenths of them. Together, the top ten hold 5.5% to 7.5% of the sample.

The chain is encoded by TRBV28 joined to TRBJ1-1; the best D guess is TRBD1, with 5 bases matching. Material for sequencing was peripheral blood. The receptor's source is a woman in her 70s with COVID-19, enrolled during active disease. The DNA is TGTGCCAGCAGTTTAAGGGGTGAAGCTTTCTTT. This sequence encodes CASSLRGEAFF.